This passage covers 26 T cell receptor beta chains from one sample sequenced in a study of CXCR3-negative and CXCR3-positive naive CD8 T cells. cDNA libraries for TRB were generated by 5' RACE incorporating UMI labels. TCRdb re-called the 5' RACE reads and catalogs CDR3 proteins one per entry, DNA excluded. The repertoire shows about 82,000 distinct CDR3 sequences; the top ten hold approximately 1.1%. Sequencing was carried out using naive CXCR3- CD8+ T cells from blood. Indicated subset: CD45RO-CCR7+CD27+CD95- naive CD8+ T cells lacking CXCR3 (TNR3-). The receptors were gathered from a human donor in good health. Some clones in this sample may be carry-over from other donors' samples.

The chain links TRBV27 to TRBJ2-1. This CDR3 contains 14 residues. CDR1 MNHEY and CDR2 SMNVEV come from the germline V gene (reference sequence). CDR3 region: CASLPFGWGNEQFF.

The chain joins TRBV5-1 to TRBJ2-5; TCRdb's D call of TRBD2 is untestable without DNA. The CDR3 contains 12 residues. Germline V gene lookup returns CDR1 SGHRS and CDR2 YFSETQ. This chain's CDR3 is CASTYPAGTQYF.

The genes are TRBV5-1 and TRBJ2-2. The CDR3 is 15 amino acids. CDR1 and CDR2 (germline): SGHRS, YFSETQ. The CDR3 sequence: CASSLGLSNTGELFF. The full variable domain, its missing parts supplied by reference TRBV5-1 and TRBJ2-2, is KAGVTQTPRYLIKTRGQQVTLSCSPISGHRSVSWYQQTPGQGLQFLFEYFSETQRNKGNFPGRFSGRQFSNSRSEMNVSTLELGDSALYLCASSLGLSNTGELFFGEGSRLTVL.

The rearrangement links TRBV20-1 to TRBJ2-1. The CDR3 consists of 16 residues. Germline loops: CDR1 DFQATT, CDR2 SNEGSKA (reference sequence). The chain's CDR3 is CSARDLDGSSYNEQFF.

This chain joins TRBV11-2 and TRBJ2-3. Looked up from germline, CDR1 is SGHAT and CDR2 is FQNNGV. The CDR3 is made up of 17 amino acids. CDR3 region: CASSLDTADFSTDTQYF.

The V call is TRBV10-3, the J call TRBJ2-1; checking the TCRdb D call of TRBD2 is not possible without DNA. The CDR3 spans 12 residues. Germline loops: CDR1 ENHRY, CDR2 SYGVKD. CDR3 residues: CAILTEGGEQFF.

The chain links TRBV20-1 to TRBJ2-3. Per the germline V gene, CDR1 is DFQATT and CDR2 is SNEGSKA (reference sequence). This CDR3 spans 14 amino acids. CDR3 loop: CSARVLGAGDTQYF.

The chain's CDR3 is CASSLAGEQYF. This chain connects TRBV7-9 to TRBJ2-7. Germline lookup yields CDR1 SEHNR and CDR2 FQNEAQ (reference sequence). The CDR3 is made up of 11 amino acids.

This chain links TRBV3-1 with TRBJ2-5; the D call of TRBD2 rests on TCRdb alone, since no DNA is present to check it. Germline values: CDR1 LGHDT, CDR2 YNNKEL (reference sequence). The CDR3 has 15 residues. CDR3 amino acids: CASSRTAGGGETQYF.

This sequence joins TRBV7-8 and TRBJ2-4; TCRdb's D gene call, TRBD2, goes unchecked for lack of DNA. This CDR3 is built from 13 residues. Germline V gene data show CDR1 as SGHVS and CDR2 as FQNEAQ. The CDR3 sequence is CASSLAQEDPPYF.

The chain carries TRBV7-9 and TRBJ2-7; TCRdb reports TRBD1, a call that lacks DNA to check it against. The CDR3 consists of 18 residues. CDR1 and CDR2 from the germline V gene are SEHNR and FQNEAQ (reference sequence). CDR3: CASSFRDRGVGDRYEQYF.

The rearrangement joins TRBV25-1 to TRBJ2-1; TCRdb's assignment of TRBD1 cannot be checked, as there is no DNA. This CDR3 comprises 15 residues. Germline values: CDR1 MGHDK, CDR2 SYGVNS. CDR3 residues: CASSPGTGDANEQFF.

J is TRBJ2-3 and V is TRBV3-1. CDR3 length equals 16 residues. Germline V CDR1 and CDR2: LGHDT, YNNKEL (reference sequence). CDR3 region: CASSQGVSDSTDTQYF.

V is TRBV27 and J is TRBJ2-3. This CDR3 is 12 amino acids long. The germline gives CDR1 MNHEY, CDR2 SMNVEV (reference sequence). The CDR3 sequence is CASSSDGHTQYF.

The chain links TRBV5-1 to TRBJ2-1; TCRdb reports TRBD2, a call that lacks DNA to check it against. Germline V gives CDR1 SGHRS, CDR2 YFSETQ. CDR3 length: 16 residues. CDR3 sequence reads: CASSNYLAGPVDEQFF.

CDR3 region: CASSQESYEQYF. V gene TRBV14 combines with J gene TRBJ2-7. Germline CDR1 SGHDN, CDR2 FVKESK. The CDR3 covers 12 residues.

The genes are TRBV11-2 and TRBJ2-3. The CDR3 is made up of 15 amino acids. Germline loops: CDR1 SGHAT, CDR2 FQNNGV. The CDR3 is CASSYSGSSTDTQYF.

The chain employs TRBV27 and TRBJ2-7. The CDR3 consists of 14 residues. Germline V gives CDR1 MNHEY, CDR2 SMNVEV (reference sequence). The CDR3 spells CASKADRAHYEQYF.

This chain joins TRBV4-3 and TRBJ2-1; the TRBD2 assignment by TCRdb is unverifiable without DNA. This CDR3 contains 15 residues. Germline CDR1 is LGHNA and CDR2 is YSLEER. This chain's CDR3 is CASSQDAGGYNEQFF.

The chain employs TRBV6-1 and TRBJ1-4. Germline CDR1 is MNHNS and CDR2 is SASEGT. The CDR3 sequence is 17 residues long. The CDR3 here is CASSEDGRGPGQARLFF.

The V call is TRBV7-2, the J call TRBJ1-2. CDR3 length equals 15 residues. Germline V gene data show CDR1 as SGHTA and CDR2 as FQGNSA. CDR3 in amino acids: CASSQDLLAYYGYTF.

CDR3 protein: CASSRGFDETQYF. V and J are TRBV7-9 and TRBJ2-5. CDR3 length equals 13 residues. Germline values: CDR1 SEHNR, CDR2 FQNEAQ (reference sequence).

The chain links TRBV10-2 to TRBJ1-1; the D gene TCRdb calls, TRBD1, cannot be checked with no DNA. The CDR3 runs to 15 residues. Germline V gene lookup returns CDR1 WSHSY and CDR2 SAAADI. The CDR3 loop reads CASSEFGQGYTEAFF.

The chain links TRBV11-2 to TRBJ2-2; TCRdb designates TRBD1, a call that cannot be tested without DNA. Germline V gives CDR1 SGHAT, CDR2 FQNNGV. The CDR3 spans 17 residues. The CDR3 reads CASSLRAGQGFTGELFF.

The CDR3 protein is CASSPGEGSPNSPLHF. J is TRBJ1-6 and V is TRBV13. From germline, CDR1 is PRHDT and CDR2 FYEKMQ (reference sequence). This CDR3 has 16 amino acids. Together with reference TRBV13 and TRBJ1-6, the CDR3 gives the full variable domain: AAGVIQSPRHLIKEKRETATLKCYPIPRHDTVYWYQQGPGQDPQFLISFYEKMQSDKGSIPDRFSAQQFSDYHSELNMSSLELGDSALYFCASSPGEGSPNSPLHFGNGTRLTVT.

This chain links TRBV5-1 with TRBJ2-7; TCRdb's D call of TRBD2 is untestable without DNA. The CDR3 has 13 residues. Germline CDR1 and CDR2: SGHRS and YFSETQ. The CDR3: CASSLEGSYEQYF.